Each of the 17 T cell receptor beta chains below was sequenced from the same sample in a study of Graves' ophthalmopathy and Graves' hyperthyroidism. Using RNA transcripts, the TCR beta CDR3 regions were amplified. First-round RT-PCR with HTBI primers preceded a second-round multiplex PCR. TCRdb reanalysed the multiplex PCR reads using MiXCR and keeps one entry per CDR3 protein. The table includes 660,000 or so distinct CDR3 sequences, roughly two fifths detected once. The sequencing input was peripheral blood. These receptors originate from an adult man with Graves' ophthalmopathy.

This clonotype appeared many times. J is TRBJ1-1 and V is TRBV12-5, with D unclear. This CDR3 has 12 amino acids. CDR1 LGHNT and CDR2 FRNRAP come from the germline V gene. V was cut by 7 bases and J by 1 base, with 7 bases left in between. DNA for the CDR3: TGTGCTAGTGCTGTGTGGAACACTGAAGCTTTCTTT. Protein product: CASAVWNTEAFF.

The chain joins TRBV25-1 to TRBJ2-7, with 9 bases matching TRBD2. With V trimmed by 4 bases and J by 3 bases, 13 bases remained unmatched. The germline gives CDR1 MGHDK, CDR2 SYGVNS. The CDR3 contains 17 residues. The CDR3 here is CASSAREAGGKDYEQYF. The CDR3, as DNA: TGTGCCAGCAGTGCTAGGGAGGCGGGAGGGAAAGACTACGAGCAGTACTTC.

The V gene is TRBV5-5, the J gene TRBJ2-5, with 7 positions matching TRBD2. V trimming: 4 bases; J trimming: 4 bases; junction bases outside the gene matches: 7. The CDR3 consists of 14 residues. Germline V lookup: CDR1 SGHKS, CDR2 YYEKEE (reference sequence). The CDR3 protein is CASSPVGGVETQYF. DNA of the CDR3: TGTGCCAGCAGCCCGGTTGGGGGGGTAGAGACCCAGTACTTC.

This clonotype has ten or more counts. This sequence joins TRBV2 and TRBJ1-1, with D perhaps TRBD1 (5 bases). V gave up 6 bases and J gave up 1 base, with 12 bases separating them. The V gene's germline CDR1 is SNHLY and CDR2 FYNNEI. This CDR3 region has 14 residues. CDR3 nucleotide sequence: TGTGCCAGCAGCCCAGGGCATTGGAACACTGAAGCTTTCTTT. It is translated as CASSPGHWNTEAFF.

With regard to this clonotype: With a much larger clone just one base away, this may be a read error. The chain is built from TRBV7-2 and TRBJ2-5; 11 bases line up with TRBD2. Germline V CDR1 and CDR2: SGHTA, FQGNSA. This CDR3 spans 16 amino acids. V was clipped by 7 bases and J by 2 bases; unmatched bases: 9. The CDR3 sequence is CASNPPRLAGQETQYF. The CDR3 DNA follows: TGTGCCAGCAACCCCCCCCGACTAGCGGGACAAGAGACCCAGTACTTC.

The rearrangement links TRBV2 to TRBJ1-2, with 7 bases aligning to TRBD1. Germline loops: CDR1 SNHLY, CDR2 FYNNEI. The CDR3 contains 11 residues. Germline trimming cut 6 bases from V and 10 bases from J; bases unmatched to any gene: 5. CDR3 nucleotide sequence: TGTGCCAGCAGGACCGGGACAGCCTACACCTTC. This translates into CASRTGTAYTF.

On this clonotype itself: Lacking the conserved final phenylalanine or tryptophan, this CDR3 likely reflects a read error. V usage is TRBV7-9 and J usage is TRBJ2-7, with no clear D. The CDR3 is made up of 12 amino acids. CDR1 is SEHNR and CDR2 is FQNEAQ in the germline V gene (reference sequence). Trimming stripped 1 base from V and 5 bases from J, with 6 bases between. CDR3 bases: TGTGCCAGCAGCTTAGGTTGGGACGAGCAGTACTGC. This encodes CASSLGWDEQYC.

Worth noting for this clonotype: This CDR3 fails to terminate in the conserved phenylalanine or tryptophan, so it likely reflects a read error. J is TRBJ1-3 and V is TRBV25-1, with D maybe TRBD1 (6 bases). The length of the CDR3 is 16 residues. Germline-derived CDR1 and CDR2 are MGHDK and SYGVNS. With 6 bases removed from V and 0 bases from J, the gap between germline ends came to 15 bases. The CDR3 nucleotides read TGTGCCAGCAGCCAACAGGGTCTTCACTCTGGAAACACCATATATTCC. This sequence encodes CASSQQGLHSGNTIYS.

At least ten counts were recorded for this clonotype. The CDR3 is CATSDHYEQYF. Written as DNA, the CDR3 is TGTGCCACCAGTGATCACTACGAGCAGTACTTC. J is TRBJ2-7 and V is TRBV24-1; D is unclear. Trimming stripped 3 bases from V and 3 bases from J, with 2 bases between. CDR1 and CDR2 (germline): KGHDR, SFDVKD. CDR3 size: 11 residues.

This clonotype occurred many times. The chain carries TRBV25-1 and TRBJ2-5; TRBD2 agrees at 9 bases. The V and J ends lost 2 bases and 1 base, in that order; junction bases with no gene match: 2. From germline, CDR1 is MGHDK and CDR2 SYGVNS. CDR3 size: 15 residues. The DNA of the CDR3 is TGTGCCAGCAGTGAAAGCGGGGGGCGCCAAGAGACCCAGTACTTC. Protein product: CASSESGGRQETQYF.

This clonotype was observed many times. The V gene is TRBV7-8, the J gene TRBJ2-5, with 7 nucleotides matching TRBD2. This CDR3 spans 14 amino acids. V was clipped by 6 bases and J by 0 bases; unmatched bases: 4. The germline gives CDR1 SGHVS, CDR2 FQNEAQ. The CDR3 DNA reads as TGTGCCAGCAGGTTACTAGCGCACCAAGAGACCCAGTACTTC. Its translation is CASRLLAHQETQYF.

The chain combines TRBV24-1 with TRBJ2-5; 9 nucleotides line up with TRBD1. The CDR3 totals 15 residues. J lost 1 base, V lost 3 bases, and 2 bases had no gene match. Germline CDR1 and CDR2: KGHDR and SFDVKD. The CDR3 region has the DNA TGTGCCACCAGTGATAGGGGACAGGGCCAAGAGACCCAGTACTTC. Protein product: CATSDRGQGQETQYF.

This chain joins TRBV2 and TRBJ2-7, with D possibly TRBD1 on 6 matching bases. Looked up from germline, CDR1 is SNHLY and CDR2 is FYNNEI. The CDR3 has 17 amino acids. Trimming removed 6 bases from V and 0 bases from J, with 21 bases in between. The CDR3 here is CASSRRGGTQGSYEQYF. The DNA of the CDR3 is TGTGCCAGCAGCCGTCGGGGTGGGACACAGGGCTCCTACGAGCAGTACTTC.

The chain has TRBV10-3 and TRBJ1-5; D is perhaps TRBD1 (6 bases). The germline V gene has CDR1 ENHRY and CDR2 SYGVKD. V dropped 6 bases and J dropped 4 bases, with 10 bases sitting between them. CDR3 size: 13 residues. In DNA form, the CDR3 reads TGTGCCATCAGAGGACAGCCTAATCAGCCCCAGCATTTT. It is translated as CAIRGQPNQPQHF.

Comment on this clonotype: One end of the junction varies from germline; a read error may be responsible. CDR3 in DNA: TGCGCCAGCAGCCAAGATCTTGGGACAGGGACTGGCTACGAGCAGTACTTC. Translating it yields CASSQDLGTGTGYEQYF. The chain has TRBV7-9 and TRBJ2-7; 9 bases align to TRBD1. This CDR3 has 17 residues. CDR1 and CDR2 (germline): SEHNR, FQNEAQ (reference sequence). Supplemented by reference TRBV7-9 and TRBJ2-7, the full variable domain reads DTGVSQNPRHKITKRGQNVTFRCDPISEHNRLYWYRQTLGQGPEFLTYFQNEAQLEKSRLLSDRFSAERPKGSFSTLEIQRTEQGDSAMYLCASSQDLGTGTGYEQYFGPGTRLTVT.

This clonotype occurred many times. The chain is built from TRBV2 and TRBJ1-1, with D perhaps TRBD1 (5 bases). V lost 6 bases, J lost 0 bases, and 14 bases lay in between. The CDR3 has 15 amino acids. Looked up from germline, CDR1 is SNHLY and CDR2 is FYNNEI. CDR3 in DNA: TGTGCCAGCAGCCAGGGCCCTGGGATGAACACTGAAGCTTTCTTT. Translating gives CASSQGPGMNTEAFF.

The gene calls are TRBV24-1 and TRBJ2-1; TRBD2 might be the D (5 bases). Germline V gene data show CDR1 as KGHDR and CDR2 as SFDVKD. Trimming took 4 bases from V and 6 from J, leaving 9 bases between them. The CDR3 extends over 13 amino acids. The CDR3 protein is CATSDPTSNEQFF. For the CDR3, the DNA is TGTGCCACCAGTGACCCTACTAGCAATGAGCAGTTCTTC.